This TCR beta chain is from a study of shared clonotypes between healthy human individuals. Positive CCR7 selection of CD45RO-negative cells yielded the naive CD8 cells, and terminally differentiated effector memory CD45RA+ cells were excluded. Sequenced by immunoSEQ multiplex PCR; TCRdb stores in-frame clones only, minus some. Of around 2.1 million clones in the sample, more than 85% were seen once. The CDR3 sequence is 15 residues long. Germline CDR1 is SEHNR and CDR2 is FQNEAQ (reference sequence). For this clone: The junction departs from the called germline gene at one end, perhaps through a read error.

The rearrangement uses TRBV7-9 and TRBJ2-3; D is tentatively TRBD1 or TRBD2 (6 bases each). The TCR originated in a man younger than 35 in good health. Some clones in this sample may be carry-over from other donors' samples. Sequencing was performed on naive CD8+ T cells from PBMCs. CDR3 sequence: CAGSPGTGARDTQYF. The CDR3, as DNA: TGTGCCGGCAGTCCGGGGACGGGGGCAAGGGATACGCAGTATTTT.